This TCR beta chain derives from a study of cytomegalovirus exposure and HLA in healthy donors. The PCR had 60 Vbeta and 13 Jbeta primers. The repertoire was sequenced with immunoSEQ multiplex PCR; TCRdb's copy has only in-frame clones and lacks some. The table records 150,000 to 200,000 clones, over 60% of them present only once. This clone has more than one count but fewer than ten. No antigen is known for it. Study results and limitations: TCR beta sequences numbering about 17,000 were associated with HLA alleles at 0.05 false discovery rate in a later analysis.

Sequences were obtained from PBMCs. The TCR originated in a girl aged 10-17 years in good health and CMV-seronegative.

CDR3 sequence (DNA): TGTGCCAGCTCACTGGACAGCTATGGCTACACCTTC. Protein product: CASSLDSYGYTF. The rearrangement uses TRBV18 and TRBJ1-2; tentative D call: TRBD1 (6 bases). Germline V CDR1 and CDR2: KGHSH, LQKENI. The V gene lost 4 bases and the J gene lost 4 bases, with 7 bases spanning the gap. The CDR3 length is 12 residues.